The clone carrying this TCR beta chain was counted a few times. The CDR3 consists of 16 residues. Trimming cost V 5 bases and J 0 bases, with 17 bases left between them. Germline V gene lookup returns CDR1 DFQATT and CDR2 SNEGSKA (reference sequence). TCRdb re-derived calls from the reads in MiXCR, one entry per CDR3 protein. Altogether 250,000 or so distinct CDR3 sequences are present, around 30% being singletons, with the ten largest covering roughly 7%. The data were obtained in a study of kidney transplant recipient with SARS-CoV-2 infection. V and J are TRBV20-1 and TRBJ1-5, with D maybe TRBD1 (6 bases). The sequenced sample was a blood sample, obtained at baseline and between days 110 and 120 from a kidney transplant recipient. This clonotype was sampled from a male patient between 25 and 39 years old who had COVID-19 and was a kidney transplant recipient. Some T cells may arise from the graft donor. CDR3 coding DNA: TGCAGTGCTTTGGACAGCGGGCTTTATAGCAATCAGCCCCAGCATTTT. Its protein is CSALDSGLYSNQPQHF.